A selection of T cell receptor beta chains follows, all from one sample in a study of cytomegalovirus exposure and HLA in healthy donors. Here immunoSEQ multiplex PCR was the method, and the copy in TCRdb shows in-frame clones only, minus some. The repertoire consists of around 180,000 clones, with more than 65% occurring once and the leading ten covering approximately 0.47%. The sequenced sample consisted of PBMCs. These receptors all come from a woman aged 45-65 years in good health and CMV-seronegative. CDR3s include the opening cysteine and the closing phenylalanine or tryptophan. D genes are given only for firm matches. A row's size may be missing; if present it is once, few, many or a size class.

J gene: TRBJ2-5; V gene: TRBV6-1; clone size: .; D gene: TRBD2; CDR3 protein: CASSRGTSGGQYF; CDR3 DNA: TGTGCCAGCAGTAGGGGGACTAGCGGGGGCCAGTACTTC
J gene: TRBJ2-2; V gene: TRBV28; clone size: .; D gene: .; CDR3 protein: CASSYQGSGELFF; CDR3 DNA: TGTGCCAGCAGTTACCAGGGCTCCGGGGAGCTGTTTTTT
J gene: TRBJ2-3; V gene: TRBV28; clone size: .; D gene: TRBD1; CDR3 protein: CASVGTGVTDTQYF; CDR3 DNA: TGTGCCAGCGTCGGGACAGGGGTCACAGATACGCAGTATTTT
J gene: TRBJ2-7; V gene: TRBV9; clone size: once; D gene: .; CDR3 protein: CASSAGTNEQYF; CDR3 DNA: TGTGCCAGCAGCGCTGGGACAAACGAGCAGTACTTC
J gene: TRBJ2-5; V gene: TRBV2; clone size: .; D gene: TRBD1; CDR3 protein: CASSGDRRETQYF; CDR3 DNA: TGTGCCAGCAGTGGGGACAGACGGGAGACCCAGTACTTC
J gene: TRBJ2-7; V gene: TRBV7-2; clone size: .; D gene: .; CDR3 protein: CASSSPGIPYEQYF; CDR3 DNA: TGTGCCAGCAGCTCTCCGGGGATTCCCTACGAGCAGTACTTC
J gene: TRBJ1-5; V gene: TRBV27; clone size: few; D gene: TRBD1; CDR3 protein: CASSLAGTGVQPQHF; CDR3 DNA: TGTGCCAGCAGTTTAGCCGGGACAGGGGTCCAGCCCCAGCATTTT
J gene: TRBJ1-1; V gene: TRBV28; clone size: .; D gene: TRBD1; CDR3 protein: CASSWDRVAFF; CDR3 DNA: TGTGCCAGCAGTTGGGACAGAGTAGCTTTCTTT
J gene: TRBJ2-5; V gene: TRBV5-1; clone size: .; D gene: .; CDR3 protein: CASSLSGETQYF; CDR3 DNA: TGCGCCAGCAGCTTGAGCGGGGAGACCCAGTACTTC
J gene: TRBJ2-2; V gene: TRBV27; clone size: .; D gene: .; CDR3 protein: CASYVSGLGTGELFF; CDR3 DNA: TGTGCCAGCTACGTCAGCGGGCTGGGCACCGGGGAGCTGTTTTTT
J gene: TRBJ2-3; V gene: TRBV5-1; clone size: .; D gene: TRBD2; CDR3 protein: CASGSGLAGSTDTQYF; CDR3 DNA: TGCGCCAGCGGCTCTGGACTAGCGGGTAGCACAGATACGCAGTATTTT
J gene: TRBJ2-3; V gene: TRBV5-4; clone size: .; D gene: TRBD2; CDR3 protein: CASSPGLAADTQYF; CDR3 DNA: TGTGCCAGCAGCCCCGGACTAGCGGCAGATACGCAGTATTTT
J gene: TRBJ1-2; V gene: TRBV30; clone size: few; D gene: .; CDR3 protein: CAVTGQLHGYTF; CDR3 DNA: TGTGCCGTAACCGGACAACTTCATGGCTACACCTTC
J gene: TRBJ2-3; V gene: TRBV12-5; clone size: .; D gene: TRBD2; CDR3 protein: CASGLVKWSSGGPTDTQYF; CDR3 DNA: TGTGCTAGTGGTTTGGTAAAGTGGTCGAGCGGGGGGCCCACAGATACGCAGTATTTT
J gene: TRBJ1-5; V gene: TRBV19; clone size: .; D gene: .; CDR3 protein: CASSILFGVFNQPQHF; CDR3 DNA: TGTGCCAGTAGTATTTTATTCGGGGTTTTCAATCAGCCCCAGCATTTT
J gene: TRBJ2-7; V gene: TRBV28; clone size: .; D gene: .; CDR3 protein: CASSPIPRQGTYEQYF; CDR3 DNA: TGTGCCAGCAGTCCTATCCCTAGGCAGGGCACGTACGAGCAGTACTTC
J gene: TRBJ2-1; V gene: TRBV11-3; clone size: .; D gene: .; CDR3 protein: CASSLAFSYNEQFF; CDR3 DNA: TGTGCCAGCAGCTTAGCTTTCTCCTACAATGAGCAGTTCTTC
J gene: TRBJ2-5; V gene: TRBV27; clone size: .; D gene: TRBD1; CDR3 protein: CASSSGTDTTTQYF; CDR3 DNA: TGTGCCAGCAGCTCCGGGACAGATACAACGACCCAGTACTTC
J gene: TRBJ1-1; V gene: TRBV11-2; clone size: .; D gene: .; CDR3 protein: CASSPLTEMNTEAFF; CDR3 DNA: TGTGCCAGCAGCCCCTTGACAGAAATGAACACTGAAGCTTTCTTT
J gene: TRBJ2-3; V gene: TRBV7-2; clone size: once; D gene: TRBD2; CDR3 protein: CASSSSGGAYSSDTQYF; CDR3 DNA: TGTGCCAGCAGCAGTAGCGGGGGGGCCTATTCATCAGATACGCAGTATTTT
J gene: TRBJ2-1; V gene: TRBV29-1; clone size: .; D gene: .; CDR3 protein: CSVSAAGASNEQFF; CDR3 DNA: TGCAGCGTATCCGCGGCAGGGGCCTCCAATGAGCAGTTCTTC
J gene: TRBJ1-2; V gene: TRBV11-2; clone size: .; D gene: TRBD1; CDR3 protein: CASSGLRDREHGYTF; CDR3 DNA: TGTGCCAGCAGCGGACTCCGGGACAGGGAACATGGCTACACCTTC
J gene: TRBJ2-7; V gene: TRBV19; clone size: .; D gene: .; CDR3 protein: CASRKQGGEQYF; CDR3 DNA: TGTGCCAGTAGAAAACAGGGTGGGGAGCAGTACTTC
J gene: TRBJ2-7; V gene: TRBV5-4; clone size: .; D gene: TRBD2; CDR3 protein: CASSPGTNYEQYF; CDR3 DNA: TGTGCCAGCAGCCCCGGGACTAACTACGAGCAGTACTTC
J gene: TRBJ2-3; V gene: TRBV5-4; clone size: .; D gene: .; CDR3 protein: CASSAPGLSKHSASTDTQYF; CDR3 DNA: TGTGCCAGCAGCGCCCCCGGACTGTCAAAACACAGTGCTAGCACAGATACGCAGTATTTT
J gene: TRBJ1-1; V gene: TRBV4-3; clone size: .; D gene: TRBD1; CDR3 protein: CASSLQGNSAEAFF; CDR3 DNA: TGCGCCAGCAGCCTACAGGGGAACTCTGCTGAAGCTTTCTTT
J gene: TRBJ2-1; V gene: TRBV6-5; clone size: .; D gene: TRBD2; CDR3 protein: CAAGGGRSEYNEQFF; CDR3 DNA: TGTGCCGCCGGGGGGGGGCGCTCGGAGTACAATGAGCAGTTCTTC
J gene: TRBJ2-7; V gene: TRBV19; clone size: .; D gene: TRBD1; CDR3 protein: CATLGQGYEQYF; CDR3 DNA: TGTGCCACCCTGGGACAGGGCTACGAGCAGTACTTC
J gene: TRBJ1-2; V gene: TRBV19; clone size: once; D gene: .; CDR3 protein: CASSILAGEHGYTF; CDR3 DNA: TGTGCCAGTAGTATTCTGGCAGGGGAGCATGGCTACACCTTC
J gene: TRBJ2-1; V gene: TRBV7-2; clone size: .; D gene: TRBD2; CDR3 protein: CASSDKVGLALGSEQFF; CDR3 DNA: TGTGCCAGCAGCGACAAAGTGGGACTAGCGCTTGGGAGTGAGCAGTTCTTC
J gene: TRBJ2-1; V gene: TRBV4-1; clone size: .; D gene: TRBD2; CDR3 protein: CASSQGPGTRGLMGEQFF; CDR3 DNA: TGCGCCAGCAGCCAGGGCCCCGGGACTAGGGGATTAATGGGTGAGCAGTTCTTC
J gene: TRBJ2-3; V gene: TRBV28; clone size: .; D gene: .; CDR3 protein: CASSLGPRSTSAPAQYF; CDR3 DNA: TGTGCCAGCAGTTTGGGGCCCCGCTCCACGAGTGCCCCGGCGCAGTATTTT
J gene: TRBJ2-5; V gene: TRBV6-5; clone size: .; D gene: .; CDR3 protein: CASSSPFTDQETQYF; CDR3 DNA: TGTGCCAGCAGTTCCCCCTTCACAGATCAAGAGACCCAGTACTTC
J gene: TRBJ1-1; V gene: TRBV28; clone size: .; D gene: TRBD1; CDR3 protein: CASNTPGGRDTEAFF; CDR3 DNA: TGTGCCAGCAACACCCCAGGGGGGCGAGACACTGAAGCTTTCTTT
J gene: TRBJ2-1; V gene: TRBV11-2; clone size: .; D gene: TRBD2; CDR3 protein: CASSLEHGTRTYNEQFF; CDR3 DNA: TGTGCCAGCAGCCTTGAGCATGGGACTAGGACCTACAATGAGCAGTTCTTC